The 25 T cell receptor beta chains below all came from one sample that was sequenced in a study of metastatic and nonmetastatic thyroid tumors. TCRdb re-clonotyped the PCR reads through MiXCR. The table has 25,000 to 35,000 clones, about 20% seen once; the top ten hold about 43%. No treatment had been given to any patient before thyroid surgery. Sequenced input: blood. These receptor sequences come from a female donor with papillary thyroid cancer or a benign thyroid nodule (not recorded which). Some clones in this sample may be carry-over from other donors' samples.

This clone was counted between two and nine times. The rearrangement links TRBV24-1 to TRBJ2-3, with a tentative D call TRBD2 (5 bases). Germline CDR1 is KGHDR and CDR2 is SFDVKD. V lost 2 bases to trimming and J lost 9 bases, with 8 bases between them. This CDR3 has 12 amino acids. CDR3 DNA sequence: TGTGCCACCAGTGATTCTAGCCCGACGCAGTATTTT. Translated, it gives CATSDSSPTQYF.

This clone was picked up many times. The chain recombines TRBV7-2 with TRBJ2-7; 10 bases map to TRBD2. J lost 4 bases, V lost 2 bases, and 14 bases had no gene match. Per the germline V gene, CDR1 is SGHTA and CDR2 is FQGNSA. The CDR3 runs to 18 residues. The CDR3 reads CASSLPLAGVVSRYEQYF. The CDR3, as DNA: TGTGCCAGCAGCTTACCCCTAGCGGGAGTCGTTAGTAGGTACGAGCAGTACTTC. The whole variable domain, remainder taken from reference TRBV7-2 and TRBJ2-7, is GAGVSQSPSNKVTEKGKDVELRCDPISGHTALYWYRQSLGQGLEFLIYFQGNSAPDKSGLPSDRFSAERTGGSVSTLTIQRTQQEDSAVYLCASSLPLAGVVSRYEQYFGPGTRLTVT.

This clone was observed a few times. The chain recombines TRBV5-6 with TRBJ2-3; 9 nucleotides line up with TRBD2. This CDR3 region has 18 residues. The V segment lost 0 bases and the J segment 0 bases; nucleotides outside the gene matches: 8. Germline CDR1 reads SGHDT; CDR2 reads YYEEEE. For the CDR3, the DNA is TGTGCCAGCAGCTTGGCCGGGCTAGCGGGGCTCAGCACAGATACGCAGTATTTT. The encoded protein is CASSLAGLAGLSTDTQYF.

This clone was seen more than once but under ten times. This rearrangement joins TRBV2 to TRBJ2-7, with D perhaps matching TRBD2 (5 bases). This CDR3 spans 16 amino acids. The V end lost 6 bases, the J end lost 3 bases, and 21 bases lay between the germline ends. The germline gives CDR1 SNHLY, CDR2 FYNNEI. This CDR3 reads CASRADIAFSDYEQYF. The DNA for the CDR3 is TGTGCCAGCAGGGCCGATATCGCTTTTAGCGACTACGAGCAGTACTTC.

The V and J genes are TRBV11-1 and TRBJ1-3; TRBD1 aligns across 11 bases. Germline CDR1 SGHAT, CDR2 FQDESV (reference sequence). CDR3 length: 16 amino acids. The trim removed 4 bases at V and 5 bases at J, leaving 7 bases unmatched. The CDR3 loop reads CASSWEDRGLRNTIYF. CDR3 DNA: TGTGCCAGCAGCTGGGAGGACAGGGGGCTTAGAAACACCATATATTTT.

With regard to this clone: One end of the junction fails to match germline, which may point to a read error. Written as DNA, the CDR3 is TGTGCCAGCAATTTATTGCTCCCCCGCCTCGGGGCCAACGTCCTGACTTTC. Encoded protein: CASNLLLPRLGANVLTF. This chain joins TRBV27 and TRBJ2-6, with D uncertain. CDR1 is MNHEY, CDR2 SMNVEV, per germline (reference sequence). The CDR3 is 17 amino acids.

The rearrangement joins TRBV4-2 to TRBJ1-1; D call uncertain. In germline, CDR1 is LGHNA, CDR2 YNFKEQ. The germline V and J ends were trimmed by 1 base and 3 bases, with 9 bases remaining between them. CDR3 size: 14 residues. The CDR3 is CASSQVGEDTEAFF. In nucleotides, the CDR3 is TGTGCCAGCAGCCAAGTTGGGGAGGACACTGAAGCTTTCTTT.

The V call is TRBV4-2, the J call TRBJ2-3, with 10 bases identical to TRBD1. In germline, CDR1 is LGHNA, CDR2 YNFKEQ. V lost 1 base to trimming and J lost 2 bases; unmatched junction nucleotides: 3. The CDR3 contains 16 residues. This CDR3 is CASSQAGTGVTDTQYF. In DNA, the CDR3 is TGTGCCAGCAGCCAAGCCGGGACAGGGGTCACAGATACGCAGTATTTT.

This clone was recorded at least ten times. The rearrangement uses TRBV24-1 and TRBJ2-6, with 8 bases matching TRBD1. The V segment lost 3 bases and the J segment 4 bases; nucleotides outside the gene matches: 4. Germline V gene lookup returns CDR1 KGHDR and CDR2 SFDVKD. The CDR3 sequence is 16 residues long. This CDR3 is CATSDPRGLGANVLTF. CDR3 DNA sequence: TGTGCCACCAGTGATCCCAGGGGGCTAGGGGCCAACGTCCTGACTTTC.

The rearrangement links TRBV7-2 to TRBJ1-1; unclear D gene. Trimming left V 8 bases short and J 3 bases short, with 13 bases between. CDR3 size: 13 residues. Germline CDR1 is SGHTA and CDR2 is FQGNSA. The CDR3 nucleotides read TGTGCCAGCCTCTCGGGAAGGGACACTGAAGCTTTCTTT. It is translated as CASLSGRDTEAFF. The full variable domain, its missing parts supplied by reference TRBV7-2 and TRBJ1-1, is GAGVSQSPSNKVTEKGKDVELRCDPISGHTALYWYRQSLGQGLEFLIYFQGNSAPDKSGLPSDRFSAERTGGSVSTLTIQRTQQEDSAVYLCASLSGRDTEAFFGQGTRLTVV.

Comment on this clone: This CDR3 fails to terminate in the conserved phenylalanine or tryptophan, so it likely reflects a read error. This rearrangement joins TRBV6-1 to TRBJ2-1; 9 bases are shared with TRBD1. Trimming took 3 bases from V and 6 from J; bases not matched to a gene: 3. CDR1 MNHNS and CDR2 SASEGT come from the germline V gene. The CDR3 runs to 14 residues. The CDR3 here is CASSDYRGPNEQFI. Here the CDR3 DNA reads TGTGCCAGCAGTGACTACAGGGGGCCCAATGAGCAGTTCATC.

This clone showed up just a few times. This chain uses TRBV6-6 with TRBJ1-1, with 7 bases matching TRBD1. Trimming at V came to 2 bases and at J to 6 bases, leaving 9 bases not matched to a gene. CDR1 MNHNY and CDR2 SVGAGI come from the germline V gene (reference sequence). CDR3 length: 15 residues. CDR3 loop: CASSYRRGLRSEAFF. As DNA, the CDR3 is TGTGCCAGCAGTTACAGGAGGGGGCTAAGGTCTGAAGCTTTCTTT.

This clone was recorded at least ten times. The J gene is TRBJ1-3, the V gene TRBV13, with 7 bases matching TRBD1. Germline V gene lookup returns CDR1 PRHDT and CDR2 FYEKMQ (reference sequence). The CDR3 sequence is 15 residues long. Trimming at V came to 5 bases and at J to 0 bases, leaving 4 bases not matched to a gene. CDR3: CASSPGTVSGNTIYF. DNA for the CDR3: TGTGCCAGCAGCCCGGGGACAGTCTCTGGAAACACCATATATTTT.

The chain is built from TRBV5-6 and TRBJ1-1, with D possibly being TRBD1 (5 bases). V was trimmed by 0 bases and J by 9 bases, leaving 9 bases between them. Per germline, CDR1 SGHDT and CDR2 YYEEEE. This CDR3 comprises 12 residues. The CDR3 DNA follows: TGTGCCAGCAGCTTGGGACAGCAAAAAGCTTTCTTT. This encodes CASSLGQQKAFF.

This clone was recorded at least ten times. The chain uses TRBV24-1 and TRBJ2-3; 7 nucleotides line up with TRBD2. The CDR3 loop spans 15 amino acids. Losses at the gene ends were 4 bases for V and 4 bases for J; bases not matched to a gene: 7. Germline V gene sequence: CDR1 KGHDR, CDR2 SFDVKD. The CDR3 spells CATSDPTRGADTQYF. CDR3 in DNA: TGTGCCACCAGTGACCCGACTCGGGGGGCAGATACGCAGTATTTT.

This clone was seen only a few times. The rearrangement links TRBV6-2 or TRBV6-3 to TRBJ1-2, with 9 bases identical to TRBD1. The CDR3 sequence is 15 residues long. The germline V gene has CDR1 MNHEY and CDR2 SVGEGT. Germline trimming cut 6 bases from V and 7 bases from J; bases unmatched to any gene: 12. Written as DNA, the CDR3 is TGTGCCAGCAGCGGTTCCTGGGGACAGGGTTCTGGCTACACCTTC. Its protein product is CASSGSWGQGSGYTF.

This clone was counted many times. The V gene is TRBV29-1, the J gene TRBJ1-1, with D tentatively TRBD1 (5 bases). The CDR3 covers 10 residues. V shed 6 bases and J shed 11 bases, with 13 bases lying between them. Germline V gene lookup returns CDR1 SQVTM and CDR2 ANQGSEA. CDR3 coding DNA: TGCAGCGTCGGGCAGGGTCAGGCTTTCTTT. Its protein product is CSVGQGQAFF.

The table lists this clone with a few counts. The chain joins TRBV6-1 to TRBJ1-2, with D uncertain. Germline V gene data show CDR1 as MNHNS and CDR2 as SASEGT. V lost 6 bases and J lost 3, with 11 bases in between. The CDR3 contains 13 residues. The CDR3 nucleotides are TGTGCCAGCAGATCGCAATTGGACTATGGCTACACCTTC. This encodes CASRSQLDYGYTF.

CDR3 sequence (DNA): TGTGCCAGCAGTTTTCGAAGCATGAACACTGAAGCTTTCTTT. It codes for CASSFRSMNTEAFF. V usage is TRBV6-9 and J usage is TRBJ1-1; unclear D gene. Per germline, CDR1 MNHGY and CDR2 SVAAGI. The CDR3 covers 14 residues. Between the trimmed V and J ends, which lost 4 bases and 0 bases, there was a span of 9 bases.

The rearrangement links TRBV6-1 to TRBJ1-5, with a possible D match to TRBD1 (6 bases). Trimming stripped 6 bases from V and 3 bases from J, with 9 bases between. The CDR3 contains 13 residues. Germline V gives CDR1 MNHNS, CDR2 SASEGT. CDR3 sequence: CASSGGANQPQHF. CDR3 nucleotides: TGTGCCAGCAGCGGGGGCGCCAATCAGCCCCAGCATTTT.

V and J are TRBV4-1 and TRBJ1-2; the match to TRBD1 covers 8 bases. With V trimmed by 4 bases and J by 4 bases, 5 bases remained unmatched. There are 14 residues in the CDR3. CDR1 and CDR2 from the germline V gene are MGHRA and YSYEKL. The CDR3 DNA follows: TGCGCCAGCAGCCCTGGACAGGGAAGCTATGGCTACACCTTC. Amino acids: CASSPGQGSYGYTF.

This clone was detected only a few times. A much bigger clone sits one base away, suggesting this may be a read error. The chain combines TRBV6-6 with TRBJ2-6; D is unresolved. Germline V gives CDR1 MNHNY, CDR2 SVGAGI (reference sequence). The CDR3 is 17 residues long. The CDR3 loop is CASSYSTDFSGANVLTF. The CDR3 bases are TGTGCCAGCAGCTACTCGACCGACTTTTCTGGGGCCAACGTCCTGACTTTC.

This clone was detected ten times or more. This chain uses TRBV3-1 with TRBJ2-2, with TRBD2 matching over 7 bases. The CDR3 has 16 residues. CDR1 and CDR2 from the germline V gene are LGHDT and YNNKEL (reference sequence). J gave up 1 base and V 2 bases, and 4 bases lay outside the gene matches. The CDR3 reads CASSQRKRGNTGELFF. CDR3 coding DNA: TGTGCCAGCAGCCAACGAAAGCGGGGGAACACCGGGGAGCTGTTTTTT.

This clone was recorded a few times. The rearrangement links TRBV6-2 or TRBV6-3 to TRBJ2-7; TRBD1 matches 8 bases. There are 14 residues in the CDR3. V shed 6 bases and J 3 bases; nucleotides not matched to a gene: 7. The V gene's germline CDR1 is MNHEY and CDR2 SVGEGT. DNA of the CDR3: TGTGCCAGCAGCTACGACAGGGGAGACTACGAGCAGTACTTC. Protein sequence: CASSYDRGDYEQYF.

The sample holds many counts of this clone. This sequence joins TRBV10-3 and TRBJ2-3; maybe TRBD2 (7 bases). Germline CDR1 reads ENHRY; CDR2 reads SYGVKD. Trimming took off 9 bases at V and 0 bases at J, with 16 bases between the two ends. The CDR3 loop spans 15 amino acids. Here the CDR3 DNA reads TGTGCCATGGGGGGGCTAGCGGCTAGCACAGATACGCAGTATTTT. This translates into CAMGGLAASTDTQYF.